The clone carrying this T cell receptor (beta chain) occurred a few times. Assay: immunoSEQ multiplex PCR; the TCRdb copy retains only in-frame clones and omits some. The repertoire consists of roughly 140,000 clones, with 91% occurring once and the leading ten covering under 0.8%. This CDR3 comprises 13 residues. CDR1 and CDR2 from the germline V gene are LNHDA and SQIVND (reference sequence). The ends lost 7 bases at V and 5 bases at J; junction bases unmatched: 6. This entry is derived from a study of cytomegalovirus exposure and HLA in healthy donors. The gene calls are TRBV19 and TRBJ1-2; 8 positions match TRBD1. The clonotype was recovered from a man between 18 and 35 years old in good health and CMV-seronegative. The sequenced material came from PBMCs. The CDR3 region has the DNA TGTGCCAGTAAGACAGGGGACCCTTATGGCTACACCTTC. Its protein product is CASKTGDPYGYTF.